Presented here are 29 T cell receptor beta chains from one specimen sequenced in a study of blood T cell repertoires in COVID-19. TCRdb's copy holds only in-frame clones and misses some; the assay was immunoSEQ multiplex PCR. This sample has 70,000 to 90,000 clones, with almost 85% found just once. Sequencing input: peripheral blood. The receptor set was obtained from a man aged 50 to 59 with COVID-19, enrolled during active disease.

Concerning this clone: The germline gene is not matched at one end of the junction; a read error may be the cause. V is TRBV7-2 and J is TRBJ2-7, with 11 nucleotides matching TRBD2. The CDR3 is 14 amino acids. The germline CDR1 and CDR2 sequences are SGHTA and FQGNSA. The CDR3 nucleotides read TGTGCCAGCAGTTTAGCGGGAGGGAACTACGAGCAGTACTTC. Translating gives CASSLAGGNYEQYF.

The chain employs TRBV6-5 and TRBJ1-5; D is uncertain. CDR1 MNHEY and CDR2 SVGAGI come from the germline V gene. Trimming shortened V by 4 bases and J by 6 bases, and 13 bases separated the two germline ends. This CDR3 spans 14 amino acids. This chain's CDR3 is CASSLVREGQPQHF. DNA for the CDR3: TGTGCCAGCAGTTTAGTGCGGGAAGGTCAGCCCCAGCATTTT.

This clone came up once. The rearrangement links TRBV9 to TRBJ1-1; unclear D gene. This CDR3 region has 15 residues. CDR1 is SGDLS, CDR2 YYNGEE, per germline. V lost 0 bases and J lost 1, with 10 bases in between. The CDR3 coding sequence is TGTGCCAGCAGCGTAGTCGGGGTTGGGAACACTGAAGCTTTCTTT. It translates to CASSVVGVGNTEAFF.

This chain links TRBV19 with TRBJ2-2; weak D call: TRBD2 (6 bases). V was shortened by 4 bases and J by 4 bases, with 13 bases between the two germline ends. The CDR3 sequence is 15 residues long. Germline V gives CDR1 LNHDA, CDR2 SQIVND (reference sequence). The CDR3 spells CASSRLQEGTGELFF. The CDR3 DNA sequence: TGTGCCAGTAGTAGACTTCAGGAGGGCACCGGGGAGCTGTTTTTT.

This sequence joins TRBV4-2 and TRBJ2-2, with D perhaps matching TRBD1 (5 bases). Germline CDR1 LGHNA, CDR2 YNFKEQ. V was trimmed by 1 base and J by 1 base, leaving 10 bases between them. This CDR3 has 16 residues. In nucleotides, the CDR3 is TGTGCCAGCAGCCAAGGACAGCTCCTGAACACCGGGGAGCTGTTTTTT. Its translation is CASSQGQLLNTGELFF.

This clone was seen only a few times. J is TRBJ2-5 and V is TRBV9; no firm D call. The CDR3 sequence is 12 residues long. Trimming took 4 bases from V and 4 from J, leaving 8 bases between them. Germline CDR1 and CDR2: SGDLS and YYNGEE. The CDR3 loop is CASSPHSETQYF. In nucleotides, the CDR3 is TGTGCCAGCAGCCCCCACTCAGAGACCCAGTACTTC.

The J gene is TRBJ2-5, the V gene TRBV7-2; 8 bases are shared with TRBD2. V lost 1 base to trimming and J lost 6 bases; unmatched junction nucleotides: 10. Germline V CDR1 and CDR2: SGHTA, FQGNSA. The CDR3 totals 16 residues. This chain's CDR3 is CASSLVSSGQRKTQYF. CDR3 DNA: TGTGCCAGCAGCTTAGTTTCTAGCGGGCAAAGGAAGACCCAGTACTTC.

This clone turned up a few times. The rearrangement links TRBV11-2 to TRBJ2-1; tentative D call: TRBD2 (6 bases). Germline CDR1 and CDR2: SGHAT and FQNNGV. The CDR3 is 14 residues long. With 4 bases removed from V and 4 bases from J, the gap between germline ends came to 11 bases. DNA for the CDR3: TGTGCCAGCAGCTCGGGACTGCAATACAATGAGCAGTTCTTC. Its protein is CASSSGLQYNEQFF.

The chain has TRBV7-9 and TRBJ1-1; D gene unclear. Trimming took 1 base from V and 6 from J, leaving 21 bases between them. Germline V gene sequence: CDR1 SEHNR, CDR2 FQNEAQ (reference sequence). There are 17 residues in the CDR3. The CDR3 DNA follows: TGTGCCAGCAGCTTAGTTTCCTCCGGGCTCGGGAGCCCTGAAGCTTTCTTT. This encodes CASSLVSSGLGSPEAFF. The variable domain in full, with the rest retrieved from reference TRBV7-9 and TRBJ1-1, is DTGVSQNPRHKITKRGQNVTFRCDPISEHNRLYWYRQTLGQGPEFLTYFQNEAQLEKSRLLSDRFSAERPKGSFSTLEIQRTEQGDSAMYLCASSLVSSGLGSPEAFFGQGTRLTVV.

The count of this clone is one. The chain uses TRBV30 and TRBJ2-1, with D maybe TRBD1 (6 bases). The V gene lost 0 bases and the J gene lost 7 bases, with 16 bases spanning the gap. Germline lookup yields CDR1 GTSNPN and CDR2 SVGIG (reference sequence). The CDR3 runs 15 residues. The DNA for the CDR3 is TGTGCCTGGAGTGTTTCAGGGGTGTTAGGGAATGAGCAGTTCTTC. This gives the protein CAWSVSGVLGNEQFF.

The chain joins TRBV19 to TRBJ2-7; the D gene is possibly TRBD2 (5 bases). This CDR3 comprises 19 residues. The germline CDR1 and CDR2 sequences are LNHDA and SQIVND (reference sequence). The V and J ends lost 2 bases and 0 bases respectively, with 23 bases between them. CDR3 DNA sequence: TGTGCCAGTAGTATAACGGGGATTACGGGGAGCGGTAGCTCCTACGAGCAGTACTTC. It encodes CASSITGITGSGSSYEQYF.

V gene TRBV12-3 or TRBV12-4 combines with J gene TRBJ1-2; D gene ambiguous. The CDR3 totals 13 residues. V lost 1 base to trimming and J lost 5 bases, with 8 bases between them. CDR3 coding DNA: TGTGCCAGCAGTTTAGACCCACAGTATGGCTACACCTTC. Protein sequence: CASSLDPQYGYTF.

The V gene is TRBV19, the J gene TRBJ2-1, with D perhaps matching TRBD1 or TRBD2 (10 bases each). CDR1 is LNHDA and CDR2 is SQIVND in the germline V gene (reference sequence). The CDR3 consists of 19 residues. Trimming cost V 4 bases and J 7 bases, with 29 bases left between them. CDR3 protein: CASSTPGQGLAGGLNEQFF. In nucleotides, the CDR3 is TGTGCCAGTAGTACTCCGGGACAGGGGTTAGCGGGAGGTCTTAATGAGCAGTTCTTC.

The chain employs TRBV5-6 and TRBJ2-2; D gene ambiguous. Germline values: CDR1 SGHDT, CDR2 YYEEEE. The CDR3 covers 15 residues. V was pared by 0 bases and J by 4 bases, with 10 bases between. CDR3 loop: CASSLVSPITGELFF. In DNA form, the CDR3 reads TGTGCCAGCAGCTTGGTTAGTCCGATCACCGGGGAGCTGTTTTTT.

This chain uses TRBV28 with TRBJ2-2; TRBD1 aligns across 8 bases. The V segment lost 8 bases and the J segment 2 bases; nucleotides outside the gene matches: 7. This CDR3 has 15 residues. The V gene's germline CDR1 is MDHEN and CDR2 SYDVKM. The DNA for the CDR3 is TGTGCCAGCCAGACAGGGGAACTTAACACCGGGGAGCTGTTTTTT. Its translation: CASQTGELNTGELFF.

The chain is built from TRBV29-1 and TRBJ2-4; TRBD2 might be the D (5 bases). CDR1 is SQVTM, CDR2 ANQGSEA, per germline. The length of the CDR3 is 13 residues. The V end was cut by 6 bases, the J end by 0 bases, with 9 bases between. The CDR3 DNA sequence: TGCAGCGTCACAGAGGGAGCCAAAAACATTCAGTACTTC. Its translation: CSVTEGAKNIQYF.

The chain has TRBV18 and TRBJ2-3; no reliable D call. CDR1 and CDR2 from the germline V gene are KGHSH and LQKENI. Trimming removed 6 bases at V and 6 bases at J, with 19 bases between. The CDR3 is made up of 15 amino acids. CDR3 sequence (DNA): TGTGCCAGCTCCCCCTCCGTACAGAAAGAGGATACGCAGTATTTT. Amino acids: CASSPSVQKEDTQYF.

The chain couples TRBV30 to TRBJ2-5; no definite D call. V dropped 0 bases and J dropped 3 bases, with 17 bases sitting between them. The CDR3 totals 16 residues. Germline V gives CDR1 GTSNPN, CDR2 SVGIG (reference sequence). In DNA form, the CDR3 reads TGTGCCTGGAGTGTACCGACAAGAAAAACCAAAGAGACCCAGTACTTC. As protein: CAWSVPTRKTKETQYF.

This clone came up once. V gene TRBV27 combines with J gene TRBJ2-1; D gene ambiguous. In germline, CDR1 is MNHEY, CDR2 SMNVEV (reference sequence). V gave up 3 bases and J gave up 10 bases, with 16 bases separating them. The CDR3 is 14 amino acids. The CDR3: CASSLSKISLEQFF. Written as DNA, the CDR3 is TGTGCCAGCAGTTTGTCGAAGATTTCCCTAGAGCAGTTCTTC.

The chain joins TRBV6-5 to TRBJ2-1; D is perhaps TRBD2 (6 bases). Trimming left V 6 bases short and J 7 bases short, with 13 bases between. The germline CDR1 and CDR2 sequences are MNHEY and SVGAGI. CDR3 length equals 13 residues. DNA of the CDR3: TGTGCCAGCAGACCGCTAGCGAGGAATGAGCAGTTCTTC. It yields the protein CASRPLARNEQFF.

The chain is built from TRBV19 and TRBJ2-7, with 7 bases matching TRBD1. The germline V gene encodes CDR1 LNHDA and CDR2 SQIVND (reference sequence). J was trimmed by 2 bases and V by 5 bases; bases with no gene match: 3. The CDR3 is 13 amino acids. In DNA, the CDR3 is TGTGCCAGTAGTTCGGGACAGACCTACGAGCAGTACTTC. It encodes CASSSGQTYEQYF.

This clone was observed a few times. The rearrangement uses TRBV4-1 and TRBJ1-5, with D perhaps TRBD1 (6 bases). Trimming shortened V by 2 bases and J by 6 bases, and 11 bases separated the two germline ends. Germline assignment: CDR1 MGHRA and CDR2 YSYEKL. This CDR3 contains 14 residues. The CDR3 spells CASSQLEGVQPQHF. Written as DNA, the CDR3 is TGCGCCAGCAGCCAACTAGAGGGGGTTCAGCCCCAGCATTTT.

The V call is TRBV7-3, the J call TRBJ2-7, with D unresolved. V dropped 4 bases and J dropped 4 bases, with 17 bases sitting between them. The germline gives CDR1 SGHTA, CDR2 FQGTGA. CDR3 size: 15 residues. Here the CDR3 DNA reads TGTGCCAGCAGCTCCACGTGCTGGGTACTATACGAGCAGTACTTC. This translates into CASSSTCWVLYEQYF.

CDR3 residues: CASSEEGETQYF. CDR3 nucleotides: TGTGCCAGCAGTGAGGAGGGAGAGACCCAGTACTTC. The chain carries TRBV2 and TRBJ2-5, with D tentatively TRBD2 (6 bases). CDR1 and CDR2 from the germline V gene are SNHLY and FYNNEI. This CDR3 contains 12 residues. Trimming took 3 bases from V and 4 from J, leaving 6 bases between them.

The chain uses TRBV29-1 and TRBJ2-3; D is possibly TRBD2 (5 bases). Germline V lookup: CDR1 SQVTM, CDR2 ANQGSEA. The CDR3 extends over 12 amino acids. The CDR3 sequence: CTIEGGTDTQYF. The CDR3 DNA follows: TGCACCATTGAGGGAGGCACAGATACGCAGTATTTT.

V and J are TRBV28 and TRBJ1-2; 7 nucleotides agree with TRBD1. This CDR3 is built from 16 residues. Trimming cost V 5 bases and J 5 bases; bases outside gene matches: 14. CDR1 is MDHEN and CDR2 is SYDVKM in the germline V gene. CDR3 residues: CASSQSLGQELYGYTF. CDR3 in DNA: TGTGCCAGCAGTCAAAGCCTCGGACAGGAGCTTTATGGCTACACCTTC.

This clone was observed once. This chain joins TRBV24-1 and TRBJ1-2, with a possible D match to TRBD1 (5 bases). Germline CDR1 and CDR2: KGHDR and SFDVKD. The V and J ends lost 4 bases and 6 bases respectively, with 14 bases between them. The CDR3 consists of 14 residues. Here the CDR3 reads CATSDPRGNNGYTF. The CDR3 coding sequence is TGTGCCACCAGTGACCCTAGGGGTAATAATGGCTACACCTTC.

The chain recombines TRBV9 with TRBJ1-2; 7 bases fit TRBD1. V shed 4 bases, J shed 2 bases, and the junction held 8 bases outside the gene matches. The germline V gene has CDR1 SGDLS and CDR2 YYNGEE. CDR3 size: 15 residues. As DNA, the CDR3 is TGTGCCAGCAGCCCCGGGACAGTAACAAACTATGGCTACACCTTC. It specifies CASSPGTVTNYGYTF. Looking up the rest from reference TRBV9 and TRBJ1-2 gives the full variable domain: DSGVTQTPKHLITATGQRVTLRCSPRSGDLSVYWYQQSLDQGLQFLIQYYNGEERAKGNILERFSAQQFPDLHSELNLSSLELGDSALYFCASSPGTVTNYGYTFGSGTRLTVV.

This chain connects TRBV28 to TRBJ1-4; D remains unclear. The V end was cut by 2 bases, the J end by 7 bases, with 11 bases between. In germline, CDR1 is MDHEN, CDR2 SYDVKM. This CDR3 region has 14 residues. The CDR3 reads CASSLAGVREKLFF. In DNA, the CDR3 is TGTGCCAGCAGTTTAGCCGGGGTTCGTGAAAAACTGTTTTTT.